This T cell receptor (beta chain) was captured by sequencing in a study of OX40 agonist ivuxolimab in advanced cancers. As for the study in general: The group had a mean age of around 60 years, ranged from about 20 to 79, and was around 82% male. General study findings and limits: CD4+ and CD8+ blood T cells expanded clonally by week 6 at 0.1 to 3.0 mg/kg. Partly responding patients at 0.1-3.0 mg/kg showed some of the smallest clonal expansion.

About this clone: The antigen remains undetermined.

From germline, CDR1 is LNHNV and CDR2 YYDKDF (reference sequence). The trim removed 1 base at V and 4 bases at J, leaving 2 bases unmatched. The CDR3 covers 15 residues. Using immunoSEQ multiplex PCR, the repertoire was profiled, and TCRdb retains in-frame clones only, with some absent. The sample records some 71,000 clones, roughly 84% being singletons. The chain recombines TRBV15 with TRBJ2-7; TRBD2 matches at 12 bases. Sequencing was performed on CD4+ or CD8+ T cells sorted from blood, taken in a trial of the OX40 agonist ivuxolimab. The TCR originated in an adult with an advanced solid tumor such as melanoma, head and neck, liver or kidney cancer. The CDR3 region has the DNA TGTGCCACCAGCAGAGTAACTAGCGGGGGGTACGAGCAGTACTTC. This encodes CATSRVTSGGYEQYF. The complete variable domain, with remaining parts taken from reference TRBV15 and TRBJ2-7, reads DAMVIQNPRYQVTQFGKPVTLSCSQTLNHNVMYWYQQKSSQAPKLLFHYYDKDFNNEADTPDNFQSRRPNTSFCFLDIRSPGLGDTAMYLCATSRVTSGGYEQYFGPGTRLTVT.